The clone carrying this T cell receptor (beta chain) has more than one count but fewer than ten. This sample was included in a study of blood T cells in healthy people across ages. The CDR3 runs to 15 residues. The germline CDR1 and CDR2 sequences are LNHNV and YYDKDF (reference sequence). Trimming removed 2 bases at V and 0 bases at J, with 9 bases between. For the second PCR, which ran for about 7 to 11 cycles, a sample-barcoded 5' primer and a J-beta primer mix were used. TCRdb re-derived calls from the 5' RACE reads in MiXCR, one entry per CDR3 protein. Of approximately 1.5 million distinct CDR3 sequences in the sample, around 36% were seen once.

The sequencing input was blood. The sequence was obtained from a woman in her twenties or thirties in good health. The chain has TRBV15 and TRBJ2-3; D gene uncertain. The CDR3 region is CATSRSPTSTDTQYF. CDR3 coding DNA: TGTGCCACCAGCAGATCACCAACTAGCACAGATACGCAGTATTTT.